A single T cell receptor (beta chain) is shown here with its context. No antigen is known for it. The CDR3 is made up of 17 amino acids. Germline values: CDR1 SGHDN, CDR2 FVKESK. V lost 1 base to trimming and J lost 9 bases; unmatched junction nucleotides: 15. These data come from a study of T cells in Graves' hyperthyroidism and ophthalmopathy. Study-level points and caveats: Among thyroid clonotypes expanded above 0.001, most also appeared in blood.

TCR beta CDR3 regions were amplified from RNA transcripts. Using the HTBI primer set, a first-round RT-PCR was run on the TCR CDR3. From the multiplex PCR reads, TCRdb called clonotypes with MiXCR, one entry per CDR3 protein. Altogether roughly 400,000 distinct CDR3 sequences are present, over 11% being singletons, with the ten largest covering 28%. Sequences were obtained from blood. The receptor comes from a man aged 50-59 years with Graves' ophthalmopathy. The rearrangement links TRBV14 to TRBJ2-1; 7 positions agree with TRBD1. CDR3 in amino acids: CASSQVEGANREGEQFF. In DNA, the CDR3 is TGTGCCAGCAGCCAAGTAGAGGGGGCTAACCGAGAGGGTGAGCAGTTCTTC. The variable domain in full, completed from reference TRBV14 and TRBJ2-1, reads EAGVTQFPSHSVIEKGQTVTLRCDPISGHDNLYWYRRVMGKEIKFLLHFVKESKQDESGMPNNRFLAERTGGTYSTLKVQPAELEDSGVYFCASSQVEGANREGEQFFGPGTRLTVL.